This passage covers 14 T cell receptor beta chains from one sample sequenced in a study of T cells in Graves' hyperthyroidism and ophthalmopathy. RNA transcripts were the template for amplifying TCR beta CDR3 regions. A first-round RT-PCR of the TCR CDR3 used the HTBI primer set. MiXCR, applied by TCRdb to the multiplex PCR reads, yields one record per CDR3 protein. This sample has about 500,000 distinct CDR3 sequences, with 15% to 20% found just once. The sequenced sample consisted of blood. The origin of the receptors is a woman aged 30 to 39 with Graves' ophthalmopathy.

The chain uses TRBV28 and TRBJ2-7; D is ambiguous. This CDR3 has 11 amino acids. Germline V lookup: CDR1 MDHEN, CDR2 SYDVKM. V lost 8 bases, J lost 6 bases, and 11 bases lay in between. The CDR3 region has the DNA TGTGCCAGCTTCCCGCGAGGCGAGCAGTACTTC. Translated: CASFPRGEQYF.

This clonotype was picked up many times. The chain is built from TRBV5-1 and TRBJ1-2, with D unclear. Germline-derived CDR1 and CDR2 are SGHRS and YFSETQ. Deletions cut 0 bases from V and 4 bases from J, with 10 bases between. CDR3 length: 14 amino acids. In nucleotides, the CDR3 is TGCGCCAGCAGCTTGGAGTCCGGGAGCTATGGCTACACCTTC. It codes for CASSLESGSYGYTF.

This clonotype has a count of ten or more. CDR3 residues: CASRSRGNTEAFF. CDR3 nucleotide sequence: TGTGCCAGCAGGTCACGGGGGAACACTGAAGCTTTCTTT. The rearrangement joins TRBV28 to TRBJ1-1, with D hard to call. The V gene lost 6 bases and the J gene lost 1 base, with 9 bases spanning the gap. The germline gives CDR1 MDHEN, CDR2 SYDVKM. The CDR3 extends over 13 amino acids.

The chain joins TRBV6-2 or TRBV6-3 to TRBJ2-1; TRBD1 or TRBD2 may be the D gene (6 bases each). The CDR3 runs to 13 residues. Trimming pared 2 bases from V and 8 bases from J, leaving 10 bases between. CDR1 is MNHEY, CDR2 SVGEGT, per germline. The CDR3 is CASSYQEGDEQFF. DNA of the CDR3: TGTGCCAGCAGTTACCAGGAGGGGGATGAGCAGTTCTTC.

V gene TRBV24-1 combines with J gene TRBJ2-1; TRBD2 is a possible D gene (5 bases). This CDR3 is built from 15 residues. Germline assignment: CDR1 KGHDR and CDR2 SFDVKD. Trimming left V 6 bases short and J 0 bases short, with 11 bases between. Here the CDR3 reads CATSRGTSSYNEQFF. Here the CDR3 DNA reads TGTGCCACCAGTCGCGGCACTAGCTCCTACAATGAGCAGTTCTTC.

About this clonotype itself: The CDR3 carries no conserved terminal phenylalanine or tryptophan, so it likely arises from a read error. CDR3 nucleotide sequence: TGTGCCAGCAGCCCAAGTATCACGGGGGCGGCAGGATATGGCTACACCCTC. Translated: CASSPSITGAAGYGYTL. The chain has TRBV16 and TRBJ1-2; weak D call: TRBD1 (6 bases). V lost 4 bases, J lost 5 bases, and 23 bases lay in between. This CDR3 contains 17 residues. CDR1 and CDR2 from the germline V gene are KGHSY and FQNENV.

This clonotype was recorded many times. The CDR3 nucleotides read TGCAGTGCTAGGGGGACTAGCGGGAGGGAAGAGACCCAGTACTTC. This sequence encodes CSARGTSGREETQYF. The chain carries TRBV20-1 and TRBJ2-5, with 16 nucleotides matching TRBD2. Germline V gene lookup returns CDR1 DFQATT and CDR2 SNEGSKA (reference sequence). The V gene end was trimmed by 3 bases and the J gene end by 3 bases; junction bases not matched to a gene: 1. The CDR3 length is 15 residues.

The chain links TRBV2 to TRBJ2-7; D is ambiguous. The germline gives CDR1 SNHLY, CDR2 FYNNEI. The V end was cut by 5 bases, the J end by 2 bases, with 7 bases between. This CDR3 region has 12 residues. CDR3 loop: CASSIATYEQYF. CDR3 in DNA: TGTGCCAGCAGTATCGCCACCTACGAGCAGTACTTC.

This clonotype was detected ten times or more. The V call is TRBV7-2, the J call TRBJ2-3; D possibly corresponds to TRBD2 (6 bases). The V end lost 7 bases, the J end lost 0 bases, and 14 bases lay between the germline ends. The germline V gene encodes CDR1 SGHTA and CDR2 FQGNSA. The CDR3 runs to 15 residues. In nucleotides, the CDR3 is TGTGCCAGCAACGATCCCCTAGCGAGCACAGATACGCAGTATTTT. The encoded protein is CASNDPLASTDTQYF. Drawing the rest from reference TRBV7-2 and TRBJ2-3, the complete variable domain is GAGVSQSPSNKVTEKGKDVELRCDPISGHTALYWYRQSLGQGLEFLIYFQGNSAPDKSGLPSDRFSAERTGGSVSTLTIQRTQQEDSAVYLCASNDPLASTDTQYFGPGTRLTVL.

This clonotype was recorded a few times. A clone one base away is much larger, so this may be a read error. The chain has TRBV30 and TRBJ2-5; the D call may be TRBD1 or TRBD2 (5 bases each). From germline, CDR1 is GTSNPN and CDR2 SVGIG (reference sequence). Trimming removed 1 base from V and 5 bases from J, with 5 bases in between. The CDR3 covers 11 residues. CDR3: CAWSGGETQYF. The CDR3, as DNA: TGTGCCTGGAGTGGGGGGGAGACCCAGTACTTC.

This clonotype has just a few counts. This chain joins TRBV27 and TRBJ2-5; the D gene is possibly TRBD1 (6 bases). The V end was cut by 4 bases, the J end by 5 bases, with 14 bases between. This CDR3 has 14 residues. Germline V gene data show CDR1 as MNHEY and CDR2 as SMNVEV (reference sequence). The CDR3 nucleotides read TGTGCCAGCAGTTACGACAGGACCCGGGAGACCCAGTACTTC. Its translation: CASSYDRTRETQYF.

In its sample, this clonotype was seen many times. The rearrangement links TRBV7-2 to TRBJ2-1, with 12 bases aligning to TRBD2. The germline V gene encodes CDR1 SGHTA and CDR2 FQGNSA. V was pared by 5 bases and J by 3 bases, with 14 bases of the junction left unmatched. The CDR3 consists of 19 residues. The CDR3 here is CASSRPGLAGFGGYNEQFF. CDR3 DNA sequence: TGTGCCAGCAGCAGACCGGGACTAGCGGGCTTTGGCGGCTACAATGAGCAGTTCTTC.

The rearrangement uses TRBV4-3 and TRBJ2-2, with 7 positions matching TRBD2. This CDR3 is built from 15 residues. With V trimmed by 0 bases and J by 4 bases, 2 bases remained unmatched. Germline CDR1 LGHNA, CDR2 YSLEER. In DNA, the CDR3 is TGCGCCAGCAGCCAAGATGGGACTATCACCGGGGAGCTGTTTTTT. This codes for CASSQDGTITGELFF.

V is TRBV6-4 and J is TRBJ2-3; 9 positions match TRBD2. This CDR3 comprises 15 residues. CDR1 MRHNA and CDR2 SNTAGT come from the germline V gene. J was trimmed by 3 bases and V by 5 bases; bases with no gene match: 6. The CDR3 loop reads CASSPAGGGTDTQYF. CDR3 sequence (DNA): TGTGCCAGCAGTCCGGCGGGAGGGGGAACAGATACGCAGTATTTT.